The clone carrying this T cell receptor (beta chain) occurred a few times. Its antigen remains unknown. One end of the junction varies from germline; a read error may be responsible. This sample was taken from a study of T cell repertoires in cytomegalovirus infection. Looking at the study overall: Selection of CMV epitopes for the study included recently identified HLA-C-restricted and well-studied HLA-B-restricted ones. Study-level findings and limits: There were HLA-C-restricted CMV-specific TCR beta clonotypes dominating the ex vivo response. Carriage of CMV together with the relevant HLA was identifiable through cumulative public TCR beta family frequency.

Via MiXCR, TCRdb re-called the reads, giving one row per CDR3 protein. The sample carries 830,000 or so distinct CDR3 sequences, 30% to 35% recorded once. From germline, CDR1 is SSHAT and CDR2 FNYEAQ (reference sequence). CDR3 length: 13 residues. The chain links TRBV7-7 to TRBJ2-7; D is ambiguous. Here the sequenced sample was cultured CD8+ T cells from PBMCs, taken from culture after CMV antigen stimulation. The receptor's source is a human donor in good health (CMV status not recorded). Some clones in this sample may be carry-over from other donors' samples. CDR3 nucleotides: TGTGCTAGCAGCTTAGGCACTTTCTACGAGCAGTACTTC. Amino acid sequence: CASSLGTFYEQYF.